This T cell receptor (beta chain) was identified during a study of T cells after yellow fever vaccination. As for the study in general: Fractions low in cell number were prepared with SMART-Seq v4 Ultra Low Input. Study conclusions and caveats: The secondary response showed a weaker magnitude and a faster peak, day 5 versus 15. Contaminating bulk clonotypes could be abundant in FACS-sorted repertoires. A minor fraction of clonotypes spanned both CD4 and CD8 compartments.

V was pared by 0 bases and J by 1 base, with 7 bases between. In germline, CDR1 is SGHRS, CDR2 YFSETQ. The CDR3 covers 14 residues. TCRdb itself ran the 5' RACE reads through MiXCR, one entry per CDR3 protein. The sample lists a few hundred thousand distinct CDR3 sequences; about 6.2% were seen once. Comments on this clonotype: Its antigen is not known.

The V and J genes are TRBV5-1 and TRBJ1-1; D is unclear. Sequencing was performed on PBMCs, taken 5 days after the yellow fever booster vaccination. This clonotype was sampled from a man aged 25 to 40 who received the YFV17D yellow fever vaccine. The CDR3 DNA follows: TGCGCCAGCAGCTTGGTGGTATCGAACACTGAAGCTTTCTTT. This encodes CASSLVVSNTEAFF.